This entry features one T cell receptor (beta chain) sequence. V dropped 6 bases and J dropped 5; count of bases not matched to a gene: 11. CDR3 length: 15 amino acids. The germline V gene has CDR1 MNHEY and CDR2 SMNVEV (reference sequence). Amplification used 60 Vbeta primers and 13 Jbeta primers. TCRdb's table, derived via immunoSEQ multiplex PCR, lists solely in-frame clones and lacks some. The data contain around 140,000 clones, roughly 86% of them singletons. The data were obtained in a study of cytomegalovirus exposure and HLA in healthy donors. The TCR comes from a man aged 18 to 29 in good health and CMV-seropositive. The sequencing sample was made of PBMCs. V usage is TRBV27 and J usage is TRBJ2-3; 7 bases align to TRBD2. CDR3 DNA sequence: TGTGCCAGCAGCCCCTGGGGAGGGTCGGGAGATACGCAGTATTTT. It translates to CASSPWGGSGDTQYF.